What follows are 27 T cell receptor beta chains derived from one specimen sequenced in a study of cytomegalovirus exposure and HLA in healthy donors. It was with 60 Vbeta and 13 Jbeta primers that the PCR ran. Sequencing used immunoSEQ multiplex PCR; TCRdb keeps in-frame clones, though not all of them. The sample lists some 150,000 clones; over 70% were seen once. The sample taken for sequencing was PBMCs. These receptors were obtained from a woman aged 40 to 50 in good health and CMV-seronegative.

The genes are TRBV7-9 and TRBJ1-2; 12 bases are a match to TRBD1. Germline V gene data show CDR1 as SEHNR and CDR2 as FQNEAQ (reference sequence). The length of the CDR3 is 16 residues. V shed 6 bases and J 2 bases; nucleotides not matched to a gene: 7. CDR3 sequence (DNA): TGTGCCAGCAGTCTAGGGGACAGGGGGCACAACTATGGCTACACCTTC. Its protein is CASSLGDRGHNYGYTF. The whole variable domain, remainder taken from reference TRBV7-9 and TRBJ1-2, is DTGVSQNPRHKITKRGQNVTFRCDPISEHNRLYWYRQTLGQGPEFLTYFQNEAQLEKSRLLSDRFSAERPKGSFSTLEIQRTEQGDSAMYLCASSLGDRGHNYGYTFGSGTRLTVV.

This chain links TRBV2 with TRBJ2-7; TRBD1 matches at 12 bases. Germline V gene lookup returns CDR1 SNHLY and CDR2 FYNNEI. The junction had 5 bases not matched to a gene; V was cut back by 6 bases and J by 5 bases. This CDR3 spans 14 amino acids. This CDR3 is CASRGTGGPNEQYF. CDR3 in DNA: TGTGCCAGCAGGGGGACAGGGGGCCCCAACGAGCAGTACTTC.

The rearrangement links TRBV19 to TRBJ1-4, with a possible D match to TRBD1 (5 bases). Germline CDR1 LNHDA, CDR2 SQIVND (reference sequence). The CDR3 covers 12 residues. Trimming removed 4 bases at V and 8 bases at J, with 8 bases between. The CDR3 region has the DNA TGTGCCAGTAGTACCGGACAAGAAAAACTGTTTTTT. Protein: CASSTGQEKLFF. Combining the CDR3 with reference TRBV19 and TRBJ1-4 gives the whole variable domain DGGITQSPKYLFRKEGQNVTLSCEQNLNHDAMYWYRQDPGQGLRLIYYSQIVNDFQKGDIAEGYSVSREKKESFPLTVTSAQKNPTAFYLCASSTGQEKLFFGSGTQLSVL.

V gene TRBV19 combines with J gene TRBJ1-2; D might be TRBD1 (6 bases). Germline V lookup: CDR1 LNHDA, CDR2 SQIVND (reference sequence). Trimming left V 9 bases short and J 4 bases short, with 15 bases between. The CDR3 covers 13 residues. The CDR3 DNA reads TGTGCCAGCCTCCCGACAGGCCCCTATGGCTACACCTTC. Translated, it gives CASLPTGPYGYTF.

The chain has TRBV19 and TRBJ1-5, with a weak D call TRBD1 (5 bases). Between the trimmed V and J ends, which lost 6 bases and 3 bases, there was a span of 18 bases. This CDR3 spans 16 amino acids. Germline V gene lookup returns CDR1 LNHDA and CDR2 SQIVND (reference sequence). Written as DNA, the CDR3 is TGTGCCAGTAGCCCCCGGGCGGGACGGAACAATCAGCCCCAGCATTTT. This gives the protein CASSPRAGRNNQPQHF.

This clone has a single count. The V call is TRBV5-1, the J call TRBJ1-1, with 7 nucleotides matching TRBD1. Germline-derived CDR1 and CDR2 are SGHRS and YFSETQ. The CDR3 is 15 residues long. V was clipped by 5 bases and J by 1 base; unmatched bases: 8. For the CDR3, the DNA is TGCGCCAGCAGATCGTCGACAGGGACGAACACTGAAGCTTTCTTT. Translating gives CASRSSTGTNTEAFF.

The chain carries TRBV7-9 and TRBJ1-2; weak D call: TRBD1 (6 bases). The CDR3 consists of 16 residues. Germline V gives CDR1 SEHNR, CDR2 FQNEAQ (reference sequence). Trimming removed 5 bases at V and 5 bases at J, with 21 bases between. CDR3 in amino acids: CASSPSPGAGVYGYTF. The CDR3 bases are TGTGCCAGCAGCCCCTCTCCAGGGGCTGGGGTTTATGGCTACACCTTC.

This clone was detected once. V is TRBV27 and J is TRBJ1-2; D might be TRBD1 (5 bases). The CDR3 sequence is 13 residues long. Germline loops: CDR1 MNHEY, CDR2 SMNVEV (reference sequence). Trimming took 5 bases from V and 7 from J, leaving 14 bases between them. The chain's CDR3 is CASSRQSSGGYTF. CDR3 bases: TGTGCCAGCAGTCGACAGAGCTCTGGTGGCTACACCTTC.

V usage is TRBV30 and J usage is TRBJ1-4, with 10 bases matching TRBD1. The CDR3 loop spans 13 amino acids. With 5 bases clipped from V and 7 bases from J, the junction kept 4 bases outside the gene matches. Germline V CDR1 and CDR2: GTSNPN, SVGIG (reference sequence). CDR3 nucleotides: TGTGCCTGGCGGACAGGGGGAAGTGAAAAACTGTTTTTT. Translation: CAWRTGGSEKLFF.

This clone has only a few counts. This chain connects TRBV6-6 to TRBJ1-4, with D perhaps matching TRBD1 (5 bases). Germline CDR1 is MNHNY and CDR2 is SVGAGI (reference sequence). This CDR3 has 13 amino acids. V was clipped by 6 bases and J by 0 bases, with 5 bases between them. The CDR3 is CASRGATNEKLFF. In nucleotides, the CDR3 is TGTGCCAGCAGAGGGGCAACTAATGAAAAACTGTTTTTT.

This clone was counted once. The chain joins TRBV6-1 to TRBJ1-3; maybe TRBD1 (5 bases). Trimming stripped 3 bases from V and 0 bases from J, with 12 bases between. Germline V CDR1 and CDR2: MNHNS, SASEGT. This CDR3 is 16 amino acids long. CDR3 sequence: CASSEGHWTSGNTIYF. The DNA for the CDR3 is TGTGCCAGCAGTGAGGGGCACTGGACCTCTGGAAACACCATATATTTT.

The chain links TRBV7-2 to TRBJ1-2; maybe TRBD1 (5 bases). Germline values: CDR1 SGHTA, CDR2 FQGNSA. CDR3 length: 15 residues. The V end lost 1 base, the J end lost 6 bases, and 15 bases lay between the germline ends. Here the CDR3 reads CASSLGGGSFDGYTF. The CDR3 DNA sequence: TGTGCCAGCAGCTTAGGTGGGGGGAGTTTTGATGGCTACACCTTC.

The rearrangement uses TRBV19 and TRBJ2-7; 7 positions agree with TRBD1. CDR3 length: 15 residues. V lost 6 bases and J lost 1; bases outside the gene matches: 9. Germline V CDR1 and CDR2: LNHDA, SQIVND (reference sequence). Here the CDR3 reads CASSPRGDSSYEQYF. The CDR3 nucleotides read TGTGCCAGTAGCCCCCGAGGGGACAGTTCCTACGAGCAGTACTTC.

This chain uses TRBV7-9 with TRBJ1-2; TRBD1 might be the D (5 bases). Trimming pared 2 bases from V and 8 bases from J, leaving 24 bases between. The CDR3 covers 17 residues. Germline V gene sequence: CDR1 SEHNR, CDR2 FQNEAQ (reference sequence). The CDR3 loop is CASSLRLAGDIGKGYTF. In DNA form, the CDR3 reads TGTGCCAGCAGCTTACGGCTAGCGGGGGATATCGGCAAGGGCTACACCTTC.

This clone appeared a single time. The junction shows a germline mismatch at one end, possibly a read error. This rearrangement joins TRBV5-6 to TRBJ1-1; D perhaps matches TRBD1 (6 bases). The CDR3 loop spans 12 amino acids. Germline CDR1 and CDR2: SGHDT and YYEEEE. Here the CDR3 reads CASRLDANRDAF. CDR3 sequence (DNA): TGTGCCAGCAGACTGGACGCCAACAGGGATGCTTTT.

The rearrangement links TRBV7-9 to TRBJ2-7; possibly TRBD1 for D (6 bases). There are 15 residues in the CDR3. Germline CDR1 SEHNR, CDR2 FQNEAQ (reference sequence). V shed 1 base and J shed 1 base, with 11 bases lying between them. CDR3 in DNA: TGTGCCAGCAGCTTAGTTCGTGACAGGTCCTACGAGCAGTACTTC. Encoded protein: CASSLVRDRSYEQYF.

The CDR3 loop is CASSGQGGRTNEKLFF. The CDR3, as DNA: TGTGCCAGCAGTGGACAAGGAGGGAGAACTAATGAAAAACTGTTTTTT. The chain couples TRBV27 to TRBJ1-4, with D perhaps TRBD1 (5 bases). This CDR3 spans 16 amino acids. Trimming left V 5 bases short and J 1 base short, with 14 bases between. Germline values: CDR1 MNHEY, CDR2 SMNVEV (reference sequence).

The chain uses TRBV25-1 and TRBJ2-7; weak D call: TRBD1 (5 bases). This CDR3 region has 14 residues. Germline V gives CDR1 MGHDK, CDR2 SYGVNS. V was pared by 3 bases and J by 1 base, with 10 bases between. The CDR3 nucleotides are TGTGCCAGCAGTGACCCGACAGCTTCCTACGAGCAGTACTTC. Residues: CASSDPTASYEQYF.

The CDR3 DNA reads TGTGCCAGCAGTGAAGCGCCCGAGAATCTGAGGGTTGGAAAACTGTTTTTT. Translated, it gives CASSEAPENLRVGKLFF. This chain links TRBV6-1 with TRBJ1-4, with no clear D. This CDR3 is 17 amino acids long. Trimming cost V 0 bases and J 10 bases, with 21 bases left between them. Germline-derived CDR1 and CDR2 are MNHNS and SASEGT.

In this sample, this clone turned up once. The V gene is TRBV7-6, the J gene TRBJ1-1; TRBD1 agrees at 7 bases. Losses at the gene ends were 3 bases for V and 0 bases for J; bases not matched to a gene: 10. The CDR3 spans 17 residues. Looked up from germline, CDR1 is SGHVS and CDR2 is FNYEAQ. The CDR3 region is CASSLDGDSRLNTEAFF. CDR3 DNA sequence: TGTGCCAGCAGCTTGGACGGGGACAGCAGATTGAACACTGAAGCTTTCTTT.

V usage is TRBV18 and J usage is TRBJ1-2, with D tentatively TRBD1 (6 bases). V was cut by 3 bases and J by 3 bases, with 14 bases left in between. Germline V lookup: CDR1 KGHSH, CDR2 LQKENI. CDR3 size: 15 residues. CDR3 nucleotide sequence: TGTGCCAGCTCACCGTCTGTCTCAGGGGACTATGGCTACACCTTC. The encoded protein is CASSPSVSGDYGYTF.

This chain links TRBV5-1 with TRBJ1-3, with a tentative D call TRBD1 (5 bases). This CDR3 has 13 amino acids. Trimming left V 4 bases short and J 8 bases short, with 13 bases between. From germline, CDR1 is SGHRS and CDR2 YFSETQ. This CDR3 reads CASSGDSLDTIYF. CDR3 coding DNA: TGCGCCAGCAGCGGCGACAGTTTAGACACCATATATTTT.

This clone came up a few times. The V and J genes are TRBV7-9 and TRBJ2-1; D gene unclear. The CDR3 runs 11 residues. Trimming took off 5 bases at V and 8 bases at J, with 7 bases between the two ends. Germline lookup yields CDR1 SEHNR and CDR2 FQNEAQ (reference sequence). The CDR3 protein is CASSGEYEQFF. The DNA for the CDR3 is TGTGCCAGCAGCGGAGAGTATGAGCAGTTCTTC. Combining the CDR3 with reference TRBV7-9 and TRBJ2-1 gives the whole variable domain DTGVSQNPRHKITKRGQNVTFRCDPISEHNRLYWYRQTLGQGPEFLTYFQNEAQLEKSRLLSDRFSAERPKGSFSTLEIQRTEQGDSAMYLCASSGEYEQFFGPGTRLTVL.

The chain recombines TRBV6-5 with TRBJ1-2, with 9 bases identical to TRBD1. This CDR3 has 13 residues. Germline V gene lookup returns CDR1 MNHEY and CDR2 SVGAGI. The V segment lost 6 bases and the J segment 8 bases; nucleotides outside the gene matches: 7. In DNA, the CDR3 is TGTGCCAGCAGCCGGGGACAGGGTCGGGGCTACACCTTC. It encodes CASSRGQGRGYTF.

This clone occurred a few times. CDR3 nucleotide sequence: TGTGCCAGCAGCTTGGCAGGGGGCTCTATTAGCTATGGCTACACCTTC. It codes for CASSLAGGSISYGYTF. The rearrangement links TRBV5-6 to TRBJ1-2, with TRBD1 identical over 8 bases. Germline V lookup: CDR1 SGHDT, CDR2 YYEEEE. The V and J ends lost 0 bases and 4 bases, in that order; junction bases with no gene match: 8. This CDR3 contains 16 residues.

J is TRBJ1-6 and V is TRBV2; TRBD1 is a possible D gene (5 bases). This CDR3 has 12 amino acids. Germline V gene data show CDR1 as SNHLY and CDR2 as FYNNEI. V shed 8 bases and J shed 5 bases, with 7 bases lying between them. In DNA form, the CDR3 reads TGTGCCAGCGGACAAAATAATTCACCCCTCCACTTT. Protein: CASGQNNSPLHF.

V usage is TRBV28 and J usage is TRBJ2-1; D is ambiguous. The V end lost 3 bases, the J end lost 4 bases, and 10 bases lay between the germline ends. The CDR3 consists of 14 residues. CDR1 and CDR2 from the germline V gene are MDHEN and SYDVKM. CDR3 residues: CASSFRTVYNEQFF. Here the CDR3 DNA reads TGTGCCAGCAGTTTTCGCACAGTATACAATGAGCAGTTCTTC.